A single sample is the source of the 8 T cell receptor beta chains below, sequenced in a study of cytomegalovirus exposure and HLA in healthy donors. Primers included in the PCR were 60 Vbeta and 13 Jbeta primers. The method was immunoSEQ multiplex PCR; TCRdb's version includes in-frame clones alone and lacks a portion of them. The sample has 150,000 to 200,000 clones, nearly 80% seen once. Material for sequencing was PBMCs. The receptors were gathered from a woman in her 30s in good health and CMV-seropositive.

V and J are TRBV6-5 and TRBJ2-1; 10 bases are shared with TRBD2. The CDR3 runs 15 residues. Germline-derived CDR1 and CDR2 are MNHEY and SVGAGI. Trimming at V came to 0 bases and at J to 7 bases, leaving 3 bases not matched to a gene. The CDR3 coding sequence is TGTGCCAGCAGTTACTCCGGGACTAGCGAAAATGAGCAGTTCTTC. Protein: CASSYSGTSENEQFF.

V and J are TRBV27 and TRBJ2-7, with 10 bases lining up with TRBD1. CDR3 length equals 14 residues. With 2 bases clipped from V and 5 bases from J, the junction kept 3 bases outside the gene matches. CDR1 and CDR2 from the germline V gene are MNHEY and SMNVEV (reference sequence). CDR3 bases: TGTGCCAGCAGTTTAAGACAGGGGGCCCACGAGCAGTACTTC. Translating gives CASSLRQGAHEQYF.

CDR3 in amino acids: CAISESLKHEYF. The DNA for the CDR3 is TGTGCCATCAGTGAGTCGTTGAAACACGAGTATTTT. The chain recombines TRBV10-3 with TRBJ2-3, with no clear D. CDR1 is ENHRY, CDR2 SYGVKD, per germline. The CDR3 has 12 amino acids. Between the trimmed V and J ends, which lost 0 bases and 13 bases, there was a span of 11 bases.

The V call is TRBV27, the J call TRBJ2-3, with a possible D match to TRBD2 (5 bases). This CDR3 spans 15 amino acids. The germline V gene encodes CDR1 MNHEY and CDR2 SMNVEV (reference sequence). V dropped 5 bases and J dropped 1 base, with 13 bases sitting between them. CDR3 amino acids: CASSPSRTGTDTQYF. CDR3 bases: TGTGCCAGCAGTCCTAGCCGGACCGGCACAGATACGCAGTATTTT.

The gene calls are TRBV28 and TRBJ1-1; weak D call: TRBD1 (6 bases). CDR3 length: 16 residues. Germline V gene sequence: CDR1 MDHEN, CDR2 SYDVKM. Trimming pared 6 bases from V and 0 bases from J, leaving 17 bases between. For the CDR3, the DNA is TGTGCCAGCAGGATAACAGGGTTCGCCATGAACACTGAAGCTTTCTTT. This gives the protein CASRITGFAMNTEAFF.

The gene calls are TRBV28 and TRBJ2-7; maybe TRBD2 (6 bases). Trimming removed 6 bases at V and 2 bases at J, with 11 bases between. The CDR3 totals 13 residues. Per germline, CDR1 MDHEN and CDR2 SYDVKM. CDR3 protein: CASRTGTPYEQYF. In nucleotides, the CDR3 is TGTGCCAGCAGAACGGGGACTCCCTACGAGCAGTACTTC.

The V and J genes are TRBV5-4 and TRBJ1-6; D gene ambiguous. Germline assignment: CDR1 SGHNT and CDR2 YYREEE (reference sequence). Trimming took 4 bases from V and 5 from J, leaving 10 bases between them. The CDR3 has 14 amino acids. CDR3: CASSDKLNNSPLHF. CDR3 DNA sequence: TGTGCCAGCAGCGACAAATTGAATAATTCACCCCTCCACTTT.

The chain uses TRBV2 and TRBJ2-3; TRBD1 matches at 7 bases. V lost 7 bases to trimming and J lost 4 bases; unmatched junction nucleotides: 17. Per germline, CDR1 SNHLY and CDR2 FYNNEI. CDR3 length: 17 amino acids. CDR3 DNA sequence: TGTGCCAGCAAGGTTACCCCAACAGGGGTGAGTGCAGATACGCAGTATTTT. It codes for CASKVTPTGVSADTQYF.